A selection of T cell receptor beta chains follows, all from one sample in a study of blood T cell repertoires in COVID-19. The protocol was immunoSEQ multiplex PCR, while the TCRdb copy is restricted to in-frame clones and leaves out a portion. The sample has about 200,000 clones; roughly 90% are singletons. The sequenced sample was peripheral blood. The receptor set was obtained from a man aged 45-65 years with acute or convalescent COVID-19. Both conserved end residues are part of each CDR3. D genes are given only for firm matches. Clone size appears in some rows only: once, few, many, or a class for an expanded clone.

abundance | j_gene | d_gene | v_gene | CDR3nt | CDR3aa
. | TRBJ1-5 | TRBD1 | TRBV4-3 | TGCGCCAGCAGCCAGGGAAGTGGGACAGAGAATCAGCCCCAGCATTTT | CASSQGSGTENQPQHF
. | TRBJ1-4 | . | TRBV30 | TGTGCCTGGATGCGGGTTGATGAAAAACTGTTTTTT | CAWMRVDEKLFF
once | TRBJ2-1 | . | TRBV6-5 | TGTGCCAGCAGTTACTTAAGGACACTCACCTACAATGAGCAGTTCTTC | CASSYLRTLTYNEQFF
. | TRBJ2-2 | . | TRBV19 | TGTGCCAGTAGTACCGGACAGCGCAACACCGGGGAGCTGTTTTTT | CASSTGQRNTGELFF
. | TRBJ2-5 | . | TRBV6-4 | TGTGCCAGCAGTGACGCCCGACACATCCAAGAGACCCAGTACTTC | CASSDARHIQETQYF
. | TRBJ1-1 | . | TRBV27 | TGTGCCAGCCGGTTCGGGGGGATGAACACTGAAGCTTTCTTT | CASRFGGMNTEAFF
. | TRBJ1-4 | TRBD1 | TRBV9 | TGTGCCAGCAGCCCATCCCCCGGGACAGGGTTCACTAATGAAAAACTGTTTTTT | CASSPSPGTGFTNEKLFF
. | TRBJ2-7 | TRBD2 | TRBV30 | TGTGCCTGGGGGCGCGGGGGGAGGGACGAGCAGTACTTC | CAWGRGGRDEQYF
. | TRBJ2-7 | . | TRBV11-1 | TGTGCCAGCAGCTTAGGCCCCGGCACAGCTTACGAGCAGTACTTC | CASSLGPGTAYEQYF
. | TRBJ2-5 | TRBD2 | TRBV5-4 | TGTGCCAGCAGTCGGGACTATCAAGAGACCCAGTACTTC | CASSRDYQETQYF
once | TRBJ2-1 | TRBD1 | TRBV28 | TGTGCCAGCAGTTTATGGAGGAACAGGGGGTTCTCCTACAATGAGCAGTTCTTC | CASSLWRNRGFSYNEQFF
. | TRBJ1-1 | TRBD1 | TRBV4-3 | TGCGCCAGCCGTTGGGGACAGATGGGAAGCACTGAAGCTTTCTTT | CASRWGQMGSTEAFF
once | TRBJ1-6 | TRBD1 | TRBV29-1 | TGCAGCGCTGGGACAGGGCCCAATTCACCCCTCCACTTT | CSAGTGPNSPLHF
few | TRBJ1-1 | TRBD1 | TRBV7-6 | TGTGCCAGCAGCTTAGCTGGCGTTGGGGCAGGGGGAACTGAAGCTTTCTTT | CASSLAGVGAGGTEAFF
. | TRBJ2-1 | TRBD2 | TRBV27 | TGTGCCAGCAGTTTACCCGGGACTAGCGGGGTACCTGGGTTTAATGAGCAGTTCTTC | CASSLPGTSGVPGFNEQFF
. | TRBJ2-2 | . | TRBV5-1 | TGCGCCAGCAGCTTGGCGGAGAGGGCAAACACCGGGGAGCTGTTTTTT | CASSLAERANTGELFF
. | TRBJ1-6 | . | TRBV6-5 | TGTGCCAGCAGGCAGGGGCGGTATAATTCACCCCTCCACTTT | CASRQGRYNSPLHF
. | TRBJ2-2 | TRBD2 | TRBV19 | TGTGCCAGTAGTATTTACCCCACGGGAGGGACCGGGGAGCTGTTTTTT | CASSIYPTGGTGELFF
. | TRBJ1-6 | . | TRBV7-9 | TGTGCCAGCAGCCCCGGAGGACAGTTTTTTTCACCCCTCCACTTT | CASSPGGQFFSPLHF
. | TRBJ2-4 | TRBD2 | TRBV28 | TGTGCCAGCAGTTCCTGGGCTAGCGGGAGAACTAACATTCAGTACTTC | CASSSWASGRTNIQYF
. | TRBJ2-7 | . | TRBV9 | TGTGCCAGCACCCCGGGACTGGACTCCTACGAGCAGTACTTC | CASTPGLDSYEQYF
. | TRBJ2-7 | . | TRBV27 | TGTGCCAGACGGACAGAGACCTACGAGCAGTACTTC | CARRTETYEQYF
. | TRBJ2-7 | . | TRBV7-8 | TGTGCCAGCAGCTTAAGCGGCAGAAACTACGAGCAGTACTTC | CASSLSGRNYEQYF
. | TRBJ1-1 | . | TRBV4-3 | TGCGCCAGCAGCCAAGGGAGGGGTACTGAAGCTTTCTTT | CASSQGRGTEAFF
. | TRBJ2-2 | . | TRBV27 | TGTGCCAGCAGTAAGGGAGAGGGTTCCGGGGAGCTGTTTTTT | CASSKGEGSGELFF
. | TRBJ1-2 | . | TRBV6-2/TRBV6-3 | TGTGCCAGCAGTTCCCGACTAGGGAACTATGGCTACACCTTC | CASSSRLGNYGYTF
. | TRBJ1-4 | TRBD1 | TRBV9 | TGTGCCAGCAGCAAACAGGGGGCAGGTGAAAAACTGTTTTTT | CASSKQGAGEKLFF
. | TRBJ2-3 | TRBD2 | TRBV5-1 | TGCGCCAGCAGCTCCAGACTAGCGGGCCTCACAGATACGCAGTATTTT | CASSSRLAGLTDTQYF
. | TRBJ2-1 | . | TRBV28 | TGTGCCAGCAGTCTAAAGGGGGTCACCTACAATGAGCAGTTCTTC | CASSLKGVTYNEQFF
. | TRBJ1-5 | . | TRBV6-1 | TGTGCCAGCAGTGCCACGACAGTAGGGGCCGATCAGCCCCAGCATTTT | CASSATTVGADQPQHF
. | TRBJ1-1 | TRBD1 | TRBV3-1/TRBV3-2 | TGTGCCAGCAGCCACGAGGGACAGGGGGTGGTGAACACTGAAGCTTTCTTT | CASSHEGQGVVNTEAFF
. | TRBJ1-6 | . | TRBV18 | TGTGCCAGCTCTCCGGACAGAAATAATTCACCCCTCCACTTT | CASSPDRNNSPLHF
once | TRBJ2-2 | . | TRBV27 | TGTGCCAGCACCAACTTCCCCTCGGCGGGTGGGAACACCGGGGAGCTGTTTTTT | CASTNFPSAGGNTGELFF
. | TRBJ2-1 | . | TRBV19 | TGTGCCAGTAGTATCTTGAATGAGCAGTTCTTC | CASSILNEQFF
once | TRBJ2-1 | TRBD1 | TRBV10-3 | TGTGCCAGCCAGTCCGGGACAGGGGACAATGAGCAGTTCTTC | CASQSGTGDNEQFF
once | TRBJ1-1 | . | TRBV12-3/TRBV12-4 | TGTGCCAGCAGTTTAGGGCTCACTGAAGCTTTCTTT | CASSLGLTEAFF
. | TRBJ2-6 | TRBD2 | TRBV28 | TGTGCCTCCGACAGGACTAGCGGGAGGTCCTCTGGGGCCAACGTCCTGACTTTC | CASDRTSGRSSGANVLTF
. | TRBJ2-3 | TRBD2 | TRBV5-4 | TGTGCCAGCAGCTTAGCGGGGGGGCGGGCAGATACGCAGTATTTT | CASSLAGGRADTQYF
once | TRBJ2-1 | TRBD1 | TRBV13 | TGTGCCAGCAGCTTTCCCGGGACAGGGCCGCAGCAGTTCTTC | CASSFPGTGPQQFF
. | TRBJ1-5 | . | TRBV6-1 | TGTGCCAGCAGTGACGGGTACAATCAGCCCCAGCATTTT | CASSDGYNQPQHF
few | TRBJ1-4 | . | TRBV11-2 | TGTGCCAGCAGCTTAGATGTCCTCAGAAAGGAAAAACTGTTTTTT | CASSLDVLRKEKLFF
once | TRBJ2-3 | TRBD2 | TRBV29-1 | TGCAGCGTTGATTTTAGCGGGGTTGCAGATACGCAGTATTTT | CSVDFSGVADTQYF
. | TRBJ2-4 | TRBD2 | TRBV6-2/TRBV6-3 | TGTGCCAGCAGTTACTCGCTAGCGGGGGGGCCTCTAGCCAAAAACATTCAGTACTTC | CASSYSLAGGPLAKNIQYF
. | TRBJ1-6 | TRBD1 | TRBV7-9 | TGTGCCAGCAGCTCATCCCGACAGGGCGGAAGTTCACCCCTCCACTTT | CASSSSRQGGSSPLHF
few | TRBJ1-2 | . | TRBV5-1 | TGCGCCAGCAGCCGGGAGGGGATGGACTATGGCTACACCTTC | CASSREGMDYGYTF
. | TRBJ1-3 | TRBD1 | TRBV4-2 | TGTGCCAGCAGCCAAATCGGGACAGACTCTGGAAACACCATATATTTT | CASSQIGTDSGNTIYF
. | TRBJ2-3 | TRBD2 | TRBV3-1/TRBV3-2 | TGTGCCAGCAGCCAGACCCTAGCGGGCACAGATACGCAGTATTTT | CASSQTLAGTDTQYF
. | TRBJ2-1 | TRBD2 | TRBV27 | TGTGCCAGCAGTCCCGGGACTAGCTCCTACAATGAGCAGTTCTTC | CASSPGTSSYNEQFF
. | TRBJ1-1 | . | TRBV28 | TGTGCCAGCACTAGGGGCCCTGTTAATCCTGAAGCTTTCTTT | CASTRGPVNPEAFF